The 26 T cell receptor beta chains given below trace back to one sample, sequenced in a study of technical replicates of blood from several donors. Profiling relied on immunoSEQ multiplex PCR, and the TCRdb table lists in-frame clones only, not all of them. The data hold roughly 57,000 clones, with 90% to 95% observed a single time. Material for sequencing was PBMCs. Receptor source: a human donor in good health. Some clones in this sample may be carry-over from other donors' samples.

The chain combines TRBV30 with TRBJ2-3; 7 bases are shared with TRBD1. CDR1 and CDR2 (germline): GTSNPN, SVGIG (reference sequence). With V trimmed by 5 bases and J by 2 bases, 10 bases remained unmatched. The CDR3 length is 15 residues. In DNA, the CDR3 is TGTGCCTGGGACCAACAGGGGCTTATCACAGATACGCAGTATTTT. This translates into CAWDQQGLITDTQYF.

The chain links TRBV10-3 to TRBJ2-7, with 7 bases fitting TRBD2. V was pared by 4 bases and J by 0 bases, with 9 bases of the junction left unmatched. This CDR3 region has 16 residues. Germline-derived CDR1 and CDR2 are ENHRY and SYGVKD. DNA of the CDR3: TGTGCCATCAGTGTTAGGGAGGGTGGGCACTCCTACGAGCAGTACTTC. Protein product: CAISVREGGHSYEQYF.

This clone appeared a single time. The chain uses TRBV4-2 and TRBJ2-1; 9 bases map to TRBD1. The CDR3 is made up of 16 amino acids. CDR1 and CDR2 from the germline V gene are LGHNA and YNFKEQ. The J segment lost 5 bases and the V segment lost 1 base, leaving 6 bases of the junction unmatched. CDR3 coding DNA: TGTGCCAGCAGCCAAGGTTCTCGGACAGGGGACAATGAGCAGTTCTTC. Residues: CASSQGSRTGDNEQFF.

Written as DNA, the CDR3 is TGCAGCGTTGGAGGGCGGAGGGCCAAGTACGAGCAGTACTTC. It encodes CSVGGRRAKYEQYF. The V gene is TRBV29-1, the J gene TRBJ2-7, with D possibly being TRBD2 (6 bases). This CDR3 contains 14 residues. In germline, CDR1 is SQVTM, CDR2 ANQGSEA. The ends were cut back, 4 bases at V and 4 bases at J, with 17 bases in the middle.

Only one count was recorded for this clone. The rearrangement links TRBV5-1 to TRBJ1-2, with TRBD1 matching over 9 bases. With 2 bases clipped from V and 2 bases from J, the junction kept 4 bases outside the gene matches. This CDR3 is built from 15 residues. CDR1 SGHRS and CDR2 YFSETQ come from the germline V gene. This chain's CDR3 is CASSLGTGINYGYTF. CDR3 DNA sequence: TGCGCCAGCAGCTTAGGGACAGGGATCAACTATGGCTACACCTTC.

The chain carries TRBV6-6 and TRBJ2-7; tentative D call: TRBD2 (5 bases). The germline V gene encodes CDR1 MNHNY and CDR2 SVGAGI (reference sequence). Trimming shortened V by 7 bases and J by 7 bases, and 14 bases separated the two germline ends. This CDR3 spans 12 amino acids. The CDR3 region is CASTLLPGEQYF. DNA for the CDR3: TGTGCCAGCACCTTACTCCCGGGGGAGCAGTACTTC.

The rearrangement uses TRBV9 and TRBJ2-3; 9 bases align to TRBD2. With V trimmed by 3 bases and J by 2 bases, 10 bases remained unmatched. CDR1 is SGDLS and CDR2 is YYNGEE in the germline V gene. This CDR3 comprises 17 residues. The CDR3 DNA reads TGTGCCAGCAGCGAATCCCGACTAGCGGAGGACACAGATACGCAGTATTTT. Translated, it gives CASSESRLAEDTDTQYF.

The gene calls are TRBV25-1 and TRBJ2-5, with TRBD1 as a possible D gene (6 bases). CDR1 is MGHDK, CDR2 SYGVNS, per germline. The CDR3 length is 15 residues. Trimming shortened V by 4 bases and J by 5 bases, and 17 bases separated the two germline ends. The CDR3 bases are TGTGCCAGCAGTGTTCCCAGGGGAAGTTCGGAGACCCAGTACTTC. This translates into CASSVPRGSSETQYF.

The V gene is TRBV7-2, the J gene TRBJ2-1, with 13 bases identical to TRBD2. Trimming took 2 bases from V and 9 from J; bases not matched to a gene: 7. The CDR3 extends over 16 amino acids. CDR1 SGHTA and CDR2 FQGNSA come from the germline V gene. In nucleotides, the CDR3 is TGTGCCAGCAGCTTAACCGGGACTAGCGGGAACGGTGAGCAGTTCTTC. This codes for CASSLTGTSGNGEQFF.

This chain uses TRBV6-5 with TRBJ2-1; 7 bases align to TRBD1. After removal of 1 base from V and 9 bases from J, the junction contained 3 bases not matched to a gene. This CDR3 is 13 amino acids long. Germline V gives CDR1 MNHEY, CDR2 SVGAGI. In nucleotides, the CDR3 is TGTGCCAGCAGTTACTGGACAGGAAGTGAGCAGTTCTTC. Translation gives CASSYWTGSEQFF.

This chain links TRBV6-4 with TRBJ2-2; 10 bases align to TRBD2. After removal of 5 bases from V and 4 bases from J, the junction contained 4 bases not matched to a gene. Per germline, CDR1 MRHNA and CDR2 SNTAGT. The CDR3 runs to 15 residues. The CDR3 protein is CASSFLAGATGELFF. The CDR3 DNA sequence: TGTGCCAGCAGTTTCCTAGCGGGAGCCACCGGGGAGCTGTTTTTT.

This clone was observed a handful of times. The V and J genes are TRBV6-4 and TRBJ2-2; a possible D gene is TRBD1 (5 bases). The CDR3 loop spans 13 amino acids. Germline CDR1 MRHNA, CDR2 SNTAGT. V was cut by 6 bases and J by 6 bases, with 11 bases left in between. The CDR3 loop is CASSPQEAGELFF. The DNA of the CDR3 is TGTGCCAGCAGCCCACAGGAAGCCGGGGAGCTGTTTTTT.

This chain joins TRBV7-9 and TRBJ2-7; TRBD1 is a possible D gene (5 bases). The CDR3 consists of 14 residues. V gave up 2 bases and J gave up 4 bases, with 12 bases separating them. Germline values: CDR1 SEHNR, CDR2 FQNEAQ (reference sequence). CDR3 nucleotides: TGTGCCAGCAGCTTATTCCCAGGGCCGTACGAGCAGTACTTC. Protein sequence: CASSLFPGPYEQYF.

The V gene is TRBV27, the J gene TRBJ2-6; D unclear. The length of the CDR3 is 15 residues. V was cut by 9 bases and J by 0 bases, with 12 bases left in between. Germline values: CDR1 MNHEY, CDR2 SMNVEV (reference sequence). In DNA, the CDR3 is TGTGCCAGTCAATCCGAGCTCTCTGGGGCCAACGTCCTGACTTTC. Translation gives CASQSELSGANVLTF.

This chain joins TRBV19 and TRBJ1-5, with D tentatively TRBD1 (5 bases). In germline, CDR1 is LNHDA, CDR2 SQIVND (reference sequence). This CDR3 is built from 14 residues. Trimming took off 3 bases at V and 6 bases at J, with 12 bases between the two ends. CDR3 loop: CASSILGQGQPQHF. The DNA for the CDR3 is TGTGCCAGTAGTATTTTGGGGCAGGGTCAGCCCCAGCATTTT.

V usage is TRBV5-4 and J usage is TRBJ2-7, with 9 bases lining up with TRBD2. Losses at the gene ends were 5 bases for V and 6 bases for J; bases not matched to a gene: 6. The CDR3 is 13 amino acids. The germline gives CDR1 SGHNT, CDR2 YYREEE (reference sequence). The CDR3 nucleotides are TGTGCCAGCAGTCCGGGGCGGGAGGGCGAGCAGTACTTC. It is translated as CASSPGREGEQYF.

The gene calls are TRBV4-1 and TRBJ1-1, with 7 bases fitting TRBD1. The CDR3 extends over 16 amino acids. Germline V CDR1 and CDR2: MGHRA, YSYEKL. V was pared by 1 base and J by 0 bases, with 5 bases of the junction left unmatched. Here the CDR3 reads CASSQVRGQLNTEAFF. CDR3 nucleotides: TGCGCCAGCAGCCAAGTAAGGGGGCAATTGAACACTGAAGCTTTCTTT.

V usage is TRBV30 and J usage is TRBJ2-1; 11 bases are a match to TRBD2. In germline, CDR1 is GTSNPN, CDR2 SVGIG (reference sequence). Trimming removed 3 bases from V and 4 bases from J; junction bases left unmatched: 5. The CDR3 runs 15 residues. For the CDR3, the DNA is TGTGCCTGGAGCCTGGGACTAGCGGATTACAATGAGCAGTTCTTC. Its translation is CAWSLGLADYNEQFF.

The rearrangement uses TRBV6-1 and TRBJ2-7; TRBD1 matches at 7 bases. Unmatched junction bases numbered 2, after V lost 8 bases and J lost 4 bases. CDR1 is MNHNS, CDR2 SASEGT, per germline. CDR3 length: 11 residues. CDR3 DNA sequence: TGTGCCAGCGGACAGGTGTACGAGCAGTACTTC. This sequence encodes CASGQVYEQYF.

The chain links TRBV27 to TRBJ2-7; 13 nucleotides align to TRBD2. The CDR3 totals 16 residues. Germline assignment: CDR1 MNHEY and CDR2 SMNVEV (reference sequence). With 5 bases clipped from V and 5 bases from J, the junction kept 9 bases outside the gene matches. The CDR3 protein is CASSPLTTSGRNEQYF. CDR3 nucleotide sequence: TGTGCCAGCAGTCCTTTAACGACTAGCGGGAGGAACGAGCAGTACTTC.

CDR3 protein: CASSPGVLYEQYF. The CDR3 DNA is TGTGCCAGCTCACCCGGAGTTCTCTACGAGCAGTACTTC. The gene calls are TRBV18 and TRBJ2-7; D unclear. In germline, CDR1 is KGHSH, CDR2 LQKENI. V was shortened by 3 bases and J by 3 bases, with 9 bases between the two germline ends. The CDR3 is made up of 13 amino acids. Full variable domain (outside the CDR3, taken from reference TRBV18 and TRBJ2-7): NAGVMQNPRHLVRRRGQEARLRCSPMKGHSHVYWYRQLPEEGLKFMVYLQKENIIDESGMPKERFSAEFPKEGPSILRIQQVVRGDSAAYFCASSPGVLYEQYFGPGTRLTVT.

This chain joins TRBV10-2 and TRBJ2-7; 8 bases map to TRBD2. With V trimmed by 0 bases and J by 4 bases, 5 bases remained unmatched. This CDR3 region has 15 residues. Germline V gene sequence: CDR1 WSHSY, CDR2 SAAADI. This CDR3 reads CASSESRTSGYEQYF. In DNA form, the CDR3 reads TGCGCCAGCAGTGAGTCGAGAACTAGCGGTTACGAGCAGTACTTC.

The V call is TRBV11-2, the J call TRBJ1-1; unclear D gene. Germline loops: CDR1 SGHAT, CDR2 FQNNGV. V lost 0 bases and J lost 2, with 4 bases in between. This CDR3 comprises 13 residues. CDR3 in amino acids: CASSLDRNTEAFF. CDR3 coding DNA: TGTGCCAGCAGCTTAGACAGAAACACTGAAGCTTTCTTT.

The chain employs TRBV5-6 and TRBJ2-2; 9 bases are a match to TRBD1. Germline V CDR1 and CDR2: SGHDT, YYEEEE. CDR3 size: 17 residues. Losses at the gene ends were 3 bases for V and 3 bases for J; bases not matched to a gene: 9. Here the CDR3 DNA reads TGTGCCAGCAGCTCCGGAGGGGACAGGGACCACACCGGGGAGCTGTTTTTT. Amino acids: CASSSGGDRDHTGELFF.

The CDR3 DNA follows: TGTGCCAGCTCCCTGGAGGGGAGTGTCTATGGCTACACCTTC. It yields the protein CASSLEGSVYGYTF. The chain employs TRBV18 and TRBJ1-2, with D tentatively TRBD1 (5 bases). The CDR3 loop spans 14 amino acids. Between the trimmed V and J ends, which lost 6 bases and 4 bases, there was a span of 15 bases. Germline V gives CDR1 KGHSH, CDR2 LQKENI.

The rearrangement uses TRBV2 and TRBJ2-5; possibly TRBD2 for D (6 bases). Germline V lookup: CDR1 SNHLY, CDR2 FYNNEI. The CDR3 length is 16 residues. Trimming cost V 3 bases and J 5 bases, with 19 bases left between them. The CDR3 is CASSDHGHGEAETQYF. The CDR3 region has the DNA TGTGCCAGCAGTGATCACGGCCACGGGGAGGCGGAGACCCAGTACTTC.